These T cell receptor beta chains were read from a single sample in a study of metastatic and nonmetastatic thyroid tumors. Using MiXCR, TCRdb reanalyzed the PCR reads. The sample has around 53,000 clones, about a sixth seen once. Sequencing was carried out using blood. The receptors were sampled from a female donor with papillary thyroid cancer or a benign thyroid nodule (not recorded which). Some clones in this sample may be carry-over from other donors' samples. Both conserved end residues are part of each CDR3. The D gene is left open where the match is weak. Clone size, where shown, is once, few, many, or a class for clones that have expanded.

CDR3 protein	CDR3 DNA	clone size	D gene	V gene	J gene
CSATRAEGNTIYF	TGCAGTGCTACCCGGGCGGAGGGAAACACCATATATTTT	few	NA	TRBV20-1	TRBJ1-3
CSANGKPGGGETQYF	TGCAGTGCGAATGGAAAGCCGGGAGGCGGAGAGACCCAGTACTTC	few	TRBD2	TRBV20-1	TRBJ2-5
CASSLLQGGTQYF	TGTGCCAGCAGTCTACTACAGGGGGGGACCCAGTACTTC	many	TRBD1	TRBV28	TRBJ2-5
CASSLMGLSSTDTQYF	TGTGCCAGCAGCTTAATGGGGTTATCTAGCACAGATACGCAGTATTTT	many	NA	TRBV7-3	TRBJ2-3
CASSLWTVISAFF	TGTGCCAGCAGTCTCTGGACCGTAATCTCTGCTTTCTTT	NA	NA	TRBV27	TRBJ1-1
CASSFRGQSTDTQYF	TGTGCCAGCAGCTTCAGGGGACAAAGCACAGATACGCAGTATTTT	NA	NA	TRBV7-3	TRBJ2-3
CASSPDKYTGELFF	TGTGCCAGCAGTCCGGACAAGTACACCGGGGAGCTGTTTTTT	many	NA	TRBV2	TRBJ2-2
CASSFSTGGGNQPQHF	TGTGCCAGCAGTTTCTCGACAGGGGGTGGCAATCAGCCCCAGCATTTT	many	TRBD1	TRBV27	TRBJ1-5
CASSQNRLLSTNEQFF	TGTGCCAGCAGTCAAAATAGGCTTCTGTCCACCAATGAGCAGTTCTTC	many	NA	TRBV27	TRBJ2-1
CASVPRVLQEQYF	TGTGCCAGCGTCCCCAGGGTCCTGCAAGAGCAGTACTTC	few	NA	TRBV27	TRBJ2-7
CASSLSIAGSTDTQYF	TGTGCCAGCAGTTTATCGATAGCGGGAAGCACAGATACGCAGTATTTT	NA	TRBD2	TRBV27	TRBJ2-3
CASSEWSGDTGELFF	TGTGCCAGCAGTGAGTGGAGCGGGGACACCGGGGAGCTGTTTTTT	many	TRBD2	TRBV2	TRBJ2-2
CASTDLGTGYEQYF	TGTGCCAGCACTGACCTTGGGACAGGCTACGAGCAGTACTTC	many	TRBD1	TRBV28	TRBJ2-7
CASRGLKAFAGQFF	TGTGCCAGCAGGGGACTCAAGGCCTTTGCCGGGCAGTTCTTC	few	NA	TRBV28	TRBJ2-1
CASSWAVVRSGFNEQFF	TGTGCCAGCAGTTGGGCCGTCGTGAGATCCGGTTTCAATGAGCAGTTCTTC	few	NA	TRBV12-3/TRBV12-4	TRBJ2-1
CASSPGQVVSPLHF	TGTGCCAGCAGCCCGGGACAGGTAGTGTCACCCCTCCACTTT	many	TRBD1	TRBV7-2	TRBJ1-6
CSANPTTGTTQETQYF	TGCAGTGCTAATCCCACTACAGGGACTACGCAAGAGACGCAGTACTTC	NA	NA	TRBV20-1	TRBJ2-5
CASSLNAGAGANVLTF	TGTGCCAGCAGCTTAAACGCGGGAGCTGGGGCCAACGTCCTGACTTTC	many	TRBD2	TRBV13	TRBJ2-6
CASRGGLQPQHF	TGTGCCAGCCGTGGCGGGCTTCAGCCCCAGCATTTT	NA	NA	TRBV28	TRBJ1-5
CASSLGASGRPLEEQFF	TGTGCCAGCAGCTTAGGGGCTAGCGGGAGGCCTCTCGAAGAGCAGTTCTTC	many	TRBD2	TRBV5-5	TRBJ2-1
CASSVDGSGDSNEQYF	TGTGCCAGCAGCGTAGATGGTAGCGGAGACTCCAACGAGCAGTACTTC	many	NA	TRBV9	TRBJ2-7
CASSQGTAIGEQYF	TGTGCCAGCAGTCAAGGGACAGCGATAGGGGAGCAGTACTTC	medium-sized	TRBD1	TRBV6-2/TRBV6-3	TRBJ2-7
CSARSLTRVYGYTF	TGCAGTGCTAGGTCACTTACTAGGGTCTATGGCTACACCTTC	many	NA	TRBV20-1	TRBJ1-2
CSASRTNQETQYF	TGCAGTGCTAGCAGGACGAACCAAGAGACCCAGTACTTC	many	NA	TRBV20-1	TRBJ2-5
CASSQDGRTGGTGELFF	TGTGCCAGCAGCCAAGACGGCCGTACAGGGGGGACCGGGGAGCTGTTTTTT	many	TRBD1	TRBV3-1	TRBJ2-2
CASNTGVRSNYGYTF	TGTGCCAGCAACACCGGGGTGAGGAGTAACTATGGCTACACCTTC	few	NA	TRBV6-1	TRBJ1-2
CASSQQQGPQETQYF	TGCGCCAGCAGCCAACAACAGGGACCCCAAGAGACCCAGTACTTC	NA	NA	TRBV4-3	TRBJ2-5
CATAQRGLDGYTF	TGTGCCACCGCTCAGCGGGGGCTGGATGGCTACACCTTC	NA	NA	TRBV6-1	TRBJ1-2
CSSSLAPFFKGTIYGYTF	TGTTCCAGCAGTTTAGCGCCCTTTTTCAAGGGGACGATCTATGGCTACACCTTC	few	NA	TRBV12-3/TRBV12-4	TRBJ1-2
CASSVQGPNQPQHF	TGTGCCAGCAGCGTACAGGGTCCCAATCAACCCCAGCATTTT	few	NA	TRBV12-3/TRBV12-4	TRBJ1-5
CASSPHRDGYTF	TGTGCCAGCAGTCCACACAGGGATGGCTACACCTTC	many	NA	TRBV6-1	TRBJ1-2
CASSTRGTSGSNEQFF	TGTGCCAGCAGCACCCGGGGGACTAGCGGGTCCAATGAGCAGTTCTTC	many	TRBD2	TRBV9	TRBJ2-1
CSVYLGWDGLSGNTIYF	TGCAGCGTCTATCTTGGCTGGGACGGACTCTCTGGAAACACCATATATTTT	NA	NA	TRBV29-1	TRBJ1-3
CASSPGQSKETQYF	TGTGCCAGCAGTCCCGGACAGAGTAAAGAGACCCAGTACTTC	NA	NA	TRBV28	TRBJ2-5
CASSPPGAGTGELFF	TGCGCCAGCAGCCCGCCGGGGGCCGGGACCGGGGAGCTGTTTTTT	NA	NA	TRBV5-1	TRBJ2-2
CASSEVAGVSYNEQFF	TGCGCCAGCAGTGAAGTAGCGGGAGTATCCTACAATGAGCAGTTCTTC	many	TRBD2	TRBV10-1	TRBJ2-1
CAISLDRASQETQYF	TGTGCCATCAGCCTTGACAGGGCCTCCCAAGAGACCCAGTACTTC	many	TRBD1	TRBV10-3	TRBJ2-5
CATSDPSEGFRGTGELFF	TGTGCCACCAGTGACCCCTCGGAGGGATTCAGGGGGACCGGGGAGCTGTTTTTT	many	NA	TRBV24-1	TRBJ2-2
CASSVWGTKSYEQYF	TGTGCCAGCAGTGTATGGGGGACTAAATCCTACGAGCAGTACTTC	many	TRBD2	TRBV28	TRBJ2-7
CASSLDLFWNTEAFF	TGTGCCAGCAGCTTAGATCTGTTCTGGAACACTGAAGCTTTCTTT	NA	NA	TRBV11-2	TRBJ1-1
CARLAGVTYEQYF	TGTGCCAGACTAGCGGGCGTCACCTACGAGCAGTACTTC	medium-sized	TRBD2	TRBV2	TRBJ2-7
CASSYYARSPLHF	TGTGCCAGCAGTTACTACGCTAGATCACCCCTCCACTTT	few	NA	TRBV6-2/TRBV6-3	TRBJ1-6
CASSRDRLGGYTF	TGTGCCAGCAGTCGGGACAGGCTCGGTGGCTACACCTTC	NA	TRBD1	TRBV6-1	TRBJ1-2
CASRRDGDNEQFF	TGTGCCAGTAGGAGGGACGGAGACAATGAGCAGTTCTTC	many	NA	TRBV19	TRBJ2-1
CSDRPGTGSYEQYF	TGCAGTGATAGACCTGGGACAGGGTCCTACGAGCAGTACTTC	NA	TRBD1	TRBV20-1	TRBJ2-7
CASSSITWTGAIYEHYF	TGTGCCAGCAGTTCAATAACCTGGACAGGGGCAATTTACGAGCATTACTTC	few	TRBD1	TRBV28	TRBJ2-7
CASSRQGAYYEQYF	TGTGCCAGCAGCCGACAGGGGGCCTACTACGAGCAGTACTTC	many	TRBD1	TRBV7-8	TRBJ2-7
CASSDWEGSTDTQYF	TGCGCCAGCAGTGATTGGGAAGGGAGCACAGATACGCAGTATTTT	many	NA	TRBV10-1	TRBJ2-3
CSARRGQGPCGSNVLTF	TGCAGTGCTAGAAGGGGACAGGGCCCCTGTGGGTCCAACGTCCTGACTTTC	NA	TRBD1	TRBV20-1	TRBJ2-6
CASKEKDGNTEAFF	TGTGCCAGCAAGGAAAAGGACGGGAACACCGAAGCTTTCTTT	few	NA	TRBV12-3/TRBV12-4	TRBJ1-1
CASSRQGAGELFF	TGCGCCAGCAGCCGCCAGGGGGCCGGGGAGCTGTTTTTT	many	TRBD1	TRBV5-1	TRBJ2-2
CATSDTHNTGELFF	TGTGCCACCAGTGACACTCATAACACCGGGGAGCTGTTTTTT	many	NA	TRBV24-1	TRBJ2-2
CSAIAGGHTYNEQFF	TGCAGTGCTATTGCGGGAGGGCACACCTACAATGAGCAGTTCTTC	many	TRBD2	TRBV20-1	TRBJ2-1
CASRTSGSYEQYF	TGCGCCAGCAGGACTAGCGGGTCCTACGAGCAGTACTTC	once	TRBD2	TRBV11-2	TRBJ2-7
CSALPGQISYEQYF	TGCAGTGCACTTCCGGGACAGATCTCTTACGAGCAGTACTTC	many	TRBD1	TRBV20-1	TRBJ2-7
CAIRVAGIPLAFF	TGTGCCATCAGGGTGGCAGGGATCCCGTTAGCTTTCTTT	few	NA	TRBV12-3/TRBV12-4	TRBJ1-1